These 9 T cell receptor beta chains were all obtained from the same sample, sequenced in a study of T cell repertoires and HLA-DP antigens. These receptors lack a known antigen. Assay used: immunoSEQ multiplex PCR; TCRdb lists only in-frame clones, some missing. This table holds around 70,000 clones, about four fifths found once. Sequencing was performed on CD4+ T cells from PBMCs. The receptors shown here come from a man aged 55 to 70 in good health and CMV-seronegative.

This chain connects TRBV11-2 to TRBJ1-1; D is perhaps TRBD1 (5 bases). Trimming removed 4 bases from V and 8 bases from J, with 14 bases in between. The CDR3 runs 13 residues. Germline V gene lookup returns CDR1 SGHAT and CDR2 FQNNGV. The CDR3 loop reads CASSSPRVPEAFF. The CDR3 coding sequence is TGTGCCAGCAGCTCACCCAGGGTTCCGGAAGCTTTCTTT.

The V and J genes are TRBV2 and TRBJ2-1; a weak D match, TRBD2 (7 bases). Per germline, CDR1 SNHLY and CDR2 FYNNEI. Trimming cost V 2 bases and J 3 bases, with 14 bases left between them. The CDR3 is 16 amino acids. The CDR3 region has the DNA TGTGCCAGCAGTGAAAAGGGGGGGTACATCTACAATGAGCAGTTCTTC. It encodes CASSEKGGYIYNEQFF. The full variable domain, completed using reference TRBV2 and TRBJ2-1, is EPEVTQTPSHQVTQMGQEVILRCVPISNHLYFYWYRQILGQKVEFLVSFYNNEISEKSEIFDDQFSVERPDGSNFTLKIRSTKLEDSAMYFCASSEKGGYIYNEQFFGPGTRLTVL.

This clone has a handful of counts. The chain employs TRBV7-3 and TRBJ2-1; D is tentatively TRBD1 or TRBD2 (5 bases each). V was shortened by 0 bases and J by 1 base, with 7 bases between the two germline ends. The CDR3 consists of 15 residues. The germline gives CDR1 SGHTA, CDR2 FQGTGA. The CDR3 sequence is CASSLTGDSYNEQFF. The CDR3 region has the DNA TGTGCCAGCAGCTTAACGGGGGATTCCTACAATGAGCAGTTCTTC.

The chain carries TRBV18 and TRBJ2-2; 9 bases match TRBD2. The germline V gene encodes CDR1 KGHSH and CDR2 LQKENI. J was trimmed by 2 bases and V by 4 bases; bases with no gene match: 2. The CDR3 sequence is 15 residues long. CDR3 protein: CASSQTSGNTGELFF. The CDR3 DNA reads TGTGCCAGCTCACAGACTAGCGGTAACACCGGGGAGCTGTTTTTT.

The genes are TRBV5-1 and TRBJ1-1; weak D call: TRBD1 (6 bases). Germline V lookup: CDR1 SGHRS, CDR2 YFSETQ. This CDR3 has 15 amino acids. Trimming cost V 4 bases and J 3 bases, with 16 bases left between them. The CDR3 here is CASSLQQGKHTEAFF. The CDR3 region has the DNA TGCGCCAGCAGCCTCCAACAGGGCAAACACACTGAAGCTTTCTTT. The variable domain in full, completed from reference TRBV5-1 and TRBJ1-1, reads KAGVTQTPRYLIKTRGQQVTLSCSPISGHRSVSWYQQTPGQGLQFLFEYFSETQRNKGNFPGRFSGRQFSNSRSEMNVSTLELGDSALYLCASSLQQGKHTEAFFGQGTRLTVV.

DNA for the CDR3: TGTGCCAGCAGAATCAGGCCCCGGGGTGAAAAACTGTTTTTT. Translated: CASRIRPRGEKLFF. This sequence joins TRBV2 and TRBJ1-4; D unresolved. Trimming removed 6 bases from V and 7 bases from J, with 15 bases in between. CDR3 length equals 14 residues. CDR1 and CDR2 from the germline V gene are SNHLY and FYNNEI.

The rearrangement links TRBV6-1 to TRBJ1-1; D is possibly TRBD1 (5 bases). The CDR3 is 13 amino acids. CDR1 and CDR2 from the germline V gene are MNHNS and SASEGT. V was cut by 7 bases and J by 6 bases, with 15 bases left in between. As DNA, the CDR3 is TGTGCCAGCATGGAGCGCCGGGGGTCTGAAGCTTTCTTT. Translating gives CASMERRGSEAFF.

The rearrangement joins TRBV5-1 to TRBJ1-5; unclear D gene. Germline V CDR1 and CDR2: SGHRS, YFSETQ. V was trimmed by 0 bases and J by 5 bases, leaving 9 bases between them. The CDR3 runs to 14 residues. DNA of the CDR3: TGCGCCAGCAGCTTGGGGTCCATAGATCAGCCCCAGCATTTT. Amino acid sequence: CASSLGSIDQPQHF. The full variable domain, its missing parts supplied by reference TRBV5-1 and TRBJ1-5, is KAGVTQTPRYLIKTRGQQVTLSCSPISGHRSVSWYQQTPGQGLQFLFEYFSETQRNKGNFPGRFSGRQFSNSRSEMNVSTLELGDSALYLCASSLGSIDQPQHFGDGTRLSIL.

V and J are TRBV7-6 and TRBJ2-1; D tentatively fits TRBD1 or TRBD2 (5 bases each). The CDR3 length is 15 residues. Germline loops: CDR1 SGHVS, CDR2 FNYEAQ. The germline V and J ends were trimmed by 9 bases and 2 bases, with 17 bases remaining between them. In DNA, the CDR3 is TGTGCCAGTGAGGTTGGGGGTGGAACCTACAATGAGCAGTTCTTC. Its translation: CASEVGGGTYNEQFF.